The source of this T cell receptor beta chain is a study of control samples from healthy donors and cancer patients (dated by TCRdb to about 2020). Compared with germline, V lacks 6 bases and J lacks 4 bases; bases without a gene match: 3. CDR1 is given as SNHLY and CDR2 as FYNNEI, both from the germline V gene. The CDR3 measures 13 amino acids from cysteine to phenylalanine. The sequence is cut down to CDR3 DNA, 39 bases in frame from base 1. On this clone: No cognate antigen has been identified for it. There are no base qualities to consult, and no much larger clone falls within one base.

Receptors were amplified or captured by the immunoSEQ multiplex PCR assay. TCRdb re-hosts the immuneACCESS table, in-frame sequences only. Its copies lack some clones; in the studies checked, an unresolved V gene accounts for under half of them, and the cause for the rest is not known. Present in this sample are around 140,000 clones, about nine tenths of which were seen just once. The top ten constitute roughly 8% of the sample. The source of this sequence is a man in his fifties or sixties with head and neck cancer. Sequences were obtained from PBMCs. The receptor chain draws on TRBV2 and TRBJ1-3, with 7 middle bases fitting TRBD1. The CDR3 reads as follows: CASRNRGGNTIYF. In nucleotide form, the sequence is TGTGCCAGCAGGAACAGGGGAGGAAACACCATATATTTT.